This is a list of T cell receptor beta chains from one sample in a study of graft-versus-host responses after intestinal transplantation. The antigens for these receptors are not known. Generated by immunoSEQ multiplex PCR, the TCRdb table keeps only in-frame clones and is missing some. The data hold some 100,000 clones, with less than 95% observed a single time. The specimen was unstimulated CD8+ T cells sorted from spleen or lymph node cells, collected before transplant. The receptors were sampled from a human donor who was the organ donor for an intestinal transplant. Each CDR3 is given with its conserved first and last residue. A D gene is named only where the DNA matches it firmly. Size is omitted from some rows. Given values are once, few, many or a class for expanded clones.

length	size	V	D	J	DNA	CDR3
16	once	TRBV11-1	TRBD2	TRBJ2-1	TGTGCCAGCAGCCCTATAGCGGGAACGTCCTACAATGAGCAGTTCTTC	CASSPIAGTSYNEQFF
14	NA	TRBV4-2	NA	TRBJ1-1	TGTGCCAGCAGTTGGGGGCTCATGAACACTGAAGCTTTCTTT	CASSWGLMNTEAFF
15	NA	TRBV28	TRBD1	TRBJ2-7	TGTGCCAGCAGTTCCAAGGACAGGGGCGGCTACGAGCAGTACTTC	CASSSKDRGGYEQYF
13	NA	TRBV7-7	NA	TRBJ2-2	TGTGCTAGCAGCCCTCCTGTCACCGGGGAGCTGTTTTTT	CASSPPVTGELFF
15	NA	TRBV18	TRBD1	TRBJ1-2	TGTGCCAGCTCACACTCCGGGACAGGGCTCTATGGCTACACCTTC	CASSHSGTGLYGYTF
16	NA	TRBV11-1	TRBD2	TRBJ2-7	TGTGCCAGCAGCTTAGGGGCGAGGCTAGCGGGAAACGAGCAGTACTTC	CASSLGARLAGNEQYF
13	few	TRBV30	NA	TRBJ1-1	TGTGCCTGGAGTGTGGTTAGGAGGACTGAAGCTTTCTTT	CAWSVVRRTEAFF
17	once	TRBV27	TRBD2	TRBJ2-7	TGTGCCAGCAGCCAGACTCCTAAGCGGGAGGTGACCTACGAGCAGTACTTC	CASSQTPKREVTYEQYF
13	NA	TRBV11-3	NA	TRBJ2-7	TGTGCAGTCCGGCGGCTCAGCTCCTACGAGCAGTACTTC	CAVRRLSSYEQYF
19	NA	TRBV27	TRBD2	TRBJ2-3	TGTGCCAGCAGTTTATATCTCCGGTCGGGGAGGGCTAGCACAGATACGCAGTATTTT	CASSLYLRSGRASTDTQYF
15	NA	TRBV29-1	TRBD1	TRBJ1-2	TGCAGCGTTGTAACAGGGGGCGAGCGTGGCTATGGCTACACCTTC	CSVVTGGERGYGYTF
14	NA	TRBV9	TRBD1	TRBJ2-5	TGTGCCAGCAGCGTAGGTCTGGGACAGGAGACCCAGTACTTC	CASSVGLGQETQYF
15	NA	TRBV6-1	TRBD1	TRBJ1-2	TGTGCCAGCAGTGTACCGGACAGGGGGGGCTATGGCTACACCTTC	CASSVPDRGGYGYTF
18	NA	TRBV28	NA	TRBJ2-7	TGTGCCAGCAGCCCCCAAATTTTCCGGCAGCGCTACTTCTGCGAGCAGTACTTC	CASSPQIFRQRYFCEQYF
15	NA	TRBV15	NA	TRBJ1-2	TGTGCCACCAGCAGAGGACGGACAGACATCTATGGCTACACCTTC	CATSRGRTDIYGYTF
17	NA	TRBV23-1	NA	TRBJ2-2	TGCGCCAGCAGTCAATCCGTGGCAGGGTATAACACCGGGGAGCTGTTTTTT	CASSQSVAGYNTGELFF
13	NA	TRBV7-9	TRBD1	TRBJ1-2	TGTGCCAGCACCCCGTCAAAGGGGGCTGGCTACACCTTC	CASTPSKGAGYTF
15	NA	TRBV7-3	NA	TRBJ2-1	TGTGCCAGCAGCTTAACTCTTAGCTCCTACAATGAGCAGTTCTTC	CASSLTLSSYNEQFF
16	NA	TRBV11-2	NA	TRBJ1-6	TGTGCCAGCAGCCCGTGGATGAGGGGGTATAATTCACCCCTCCACTTT	CASSPWMRGYNSPLHF
14	NA	TRBV5-4	TRBD1	TRBJ2-7	TGTGCCAGCAGCTACCCCGGGACAGGGGACGAGCAGTACTTC	CASSYPGTGDEQYF
15	NA	TRBV6-1	NA	TRBJ1-3	TGTGCCAGCACCTACAGCAGGGACACTGGAAACACCATATATTTT	CASTYSRDTGNTIYF
16	NA	TRBV4-2	TRBD1	TRBJ2-2	TGTGCCAGCAGCCAAAAAGACAGGGGGCTGGGCGGGGAGCTGTTTTTT	CASSQKDRGLGGELFF
14	NA	TRBV18	NA	TRBJ2-7	TGTGCCAGCTCACCGTGGGCAGGGCGCTACGAGCAGTACTTC	CASSPWAGRYEQYF
18	NA	TRBV18	NA	TRBJ2-5	TGTGCCAGCTCACCACCCTCCTTCTTCGGACGGGAACAAGAGACCCAGTACTTC	CASSPPSFFGREQETQYF
14	few	TRBV7-9	TRBD1	TRBJ1-1	TGTGCCAGCAGCTTACCAGGGGGATTCACTGAAGCTTTCTTT	CASSLPGGFTEAFF
16	NA	TRBV19	TRBD1	TRBJ1-5	TGTGCCAGTAGTATCTTCGCAGGGGGCGCAGGTCAGCCCCAGCATTTT	CASSIFAGGAGQPQHF
16	NA	TRBV2	TRBD2	TRBJ2-7	TGTGCCAGCAGTGTCCCTAAGACTAGCGGGGACAGCGAGCAGTACTTC	CASSVPKTSGDSEQYF